This is a list of T cell receptor beta chains from one sample in a study of shared clonotypes between healthy human individuals. Sequencing used immunoSEQ multiplex PCR; TCRdb keeps in-frame clones, though not all of them. The repertoire has millions of clones, 90% to 95% of them found once; the top ten carry around 0.14%. The sequenced sample was naive CD4+ T cells sorted from blood. The receptors were gathered from a man aged 18-30 years in good health. CDR3s include the opening cysteine and the closing phenylalanine or tryptophan. D genes are given only for firm matches. A clone size is listed for some rows: how often the clone was seen (once, few, many), or a class if it is expanded.

j_call clone_size v_call d_call cdr3_nt cdr3_aa
TRBJ2-4 once TRBV29-1 TRBD1 TGCAGCGCACGGCAGGGGACAGGGGGAAAGGGCATTCAGTACTTC CSARQGTGGKGIQYF
TRBJ1-5 NA TRBV2 TRBD1 TGTGCCAGCAGCACGGACAGGGGTATCAATCAGCCCCAGCATTTT CASSTDRGINQPQHF
TRBJ2-3 NA TRBV7-2 TRBD2 TGTGCCAGCAGCTTACCCAAGCTAGCGGGGGAGGGGGATACGCAGTATTTT CASSLPKLAGEGDTQYF
TRBJ2-5 NA TRBV10-3 NA TGTGCCATCAGTGAGTCTTATGGGTCGGAGACCCAGTACTTC CAISESYGSETQYF
TRBJ2-2 NA TRBV10-1 NA TGCGCCATCTCGCAAAGGGGGAGCCCAAGGAGGACCGGGGAGCTGTTTTTT CAISQRGSPRRTGELFF
TRBJ1-1 NA TRBV2 NA TGTGCCAGCAGTGATGGAGCATACACTGAAGCTTTCTTT CASSDGAYTEAFF
TRBJ2-1 NA TRBV5-4 TRBD1 TGTGCCAGCAGCCAGGGACAGACTTACAATGAGCAGTTCTTC CASSQGQTYNEQFF
TRBJ2-3 NA TRBV5-1 TRBD1 TGCGCCAGCAGCACCACAGGGGCAGATACGCAGTATTTT CASSTTGADTQYF
TRBJ2-7 NA TRBV2 NA TGTGCCAGCCTACCTTTGGACCCCCGCGAGCAGTACTTC CASLPLDPREQYF
TRBJ1-5 NA TRBV28 NA TGTGCCAGCAGCGGCAGGGGCAACAATCAGCCCCAGCATTTT CASSGRGNNQPQHF
TRBJ2-5 NA TRBV30 NA TGTGCCTGGAGTGTACGTGCGGGGGCGGGAGAGACCCAGTACTTC CAWSVRAGAGETQYF
TRBJ2-5 NA TRBV5-1 NA TGCGCCAGCAGCTTGGCCACAGGGCCAGAAGAGACCCAGTACTTC CASSLATGPEETQYF
TRBJ2-3 NA TRBV20-1 NA TGCAGTGCTAGACCGGGGGATACGCAGTATTTT CSARPGDTQYF
TRBJ2-3 NA TRBV5-1 TRBD2 TGCGCCAGCAGCTGGGAGGGACTAGCGGTAAATACGCAGTATTTT CASSWEGLAVNTQYF
TRBJ2-2 NA TRBV30 NA TGTGCCTGGAGGAGGGCAGCGGGCACCGGGGAGCTGTTTTTT CAWRRAAGTGELFF
TRBJ2-6 once TRBV6-1 NA TGTGCCAGCAGTGAGGAGAGCTATACTGGGGCCAACGTCCTGACTTTC CASSEESYTGANVLTF
TRBJ1-1 NA TRBV28 NA TGTGCCAGCAGTCTAGGGTACACTGAAGCTTTCTTT CASSLGYTEAFF
TRBJ2-7 NA TRBV9 TRBD1 TGTGCCAGCAGCGCCGGGACAGGGGCCCTATACGAGCAGTACTTC CASSAGTGALYEQYF
TRBJ1-3 NA TRBV2 NA TGTGCCAGCCTTAGGGGCAGCTCTGGAAACACCATATATTTT CASLRGSSGNTIYF
TRBJ2-3 NA TRBV19 NA TGTGCCAGTAGTATAGGGGGCCAAGATACGCAGTATTTT CASSIGGQDTQYF
TRBJ1-6 NA TRBV11-2 NA TGTGCCAGCAGCATCGAGAGCTCCTATAATTCACCCCTCCACTTT CASSIESSYNSPLHF
TRBJ2-1 NA TRBV10-1 NA TGCGCCAGCAGTGAGCACGTTCTAGGGAATGAGCAGTTCTTC CASSEHVLGNEQFF
TRBJ2-7 NA TRBV10-3 TRBD1 TGTGCCATCAGCCGCGACAGGGGACCGACCTACGAGCAGTACTTC CAISRDRGPTYEQYF
TRBJ1-6 NA TRBV4-1 NA TGCGCCAGCAGCCAAGATGGGGAGAAATGGTCACCCCTCCACTTT CASSQDGEKWSPLHF